The source of this TCR beta chain is a study of human thymus T cells (dated by TCRdb to the early 2020s). Study-level background: The study used eight infant thymus samples plus four related peripheral blood samples to characterize TCR alpha and beta repertoires. The infant donors were 7 to 244 days old, and the cohort included more than five males and two females.

The immunoSEQ multiplex PCR assay was used to amplify the TCRB and TCRAD loci from a standardized quantity of quality-controlled genomic DNA. The amplicons covered the V(D)J region and were long enough to include the CDR3 and to identify the V and J genes. The commercial immunoSEQ service was used to sequence amplicons on an Illumina platform. Per the source publication's procedure: Corrections for primer bias and sequencing errors followed previously described methods, while TCRAD and TCRB definitions were based on the IMGT database. immunoSEQ Analyzer 3.0 and VDJTools were used for repertoire analysis, which covered basic statistics, V/J segment usage, diversity estimates, rarefaction and pairwise overlap. Chao1, ChaoE, Efron-Thisted, Shannon and inverse Simpson indices were used to estimate diversity, which was also estimated on datasets down-sampled to the smallest sample. Repertoire overlap was determined by strict matching of CDR3 nucleotide sequence, V gene and J gene, and Jaccard-based multidimensional scaling clustering was applied. Entries here come from immuneACCESS through TCRdb and include only in-frame sequences with V and J called. Some clones fail to appear in such tables; in the studies checked, an unresolved V gene covers under half of the shortfall, and the cause of the remainder is unknown. For V, J and clone size, that table is used; D and trimming come from the DNA. This sample gives under 70,000 clones in total; 85% to 95% of them show up just once. The top ten clonotypes cover approximately 6% of the sample.

Counted from cysteine to phenylalanine, this CDR3 has 14 amino acids. The kept DNA is CDR3 alone, 42 bases in frame from the first base. CDR1 and CDR2 are drawn from the germline V gene: MNHEY, SVGAGI. The trim is 2 bases for V and 4 bases for J, with a gap of 12 bases between the germline ends. In Finland, the donors were immunologically healthy infants who were having open corrective cardiac surgery for congenital heart defects. During surgery, a small about 0.5-1 mL aliquot of peripheral blood was collected from four of the eight donors. For the blood samples, genomic DNA was extracted from all available leukocytes instead of from a set number of cells. Erythrocytes were removed from blood with ACK lysis buffer, and the leukocytes were stored as pellets at -70 °C. A QIAsymphony instrument was used to extract genomic DNA from frozen cell pellets. As to this clone: Its cognate antigen has yet to be identified. Per-base qualities were not stored, and no clone one base away is much larger.

The full study reports these points: Both the thymic and the peripheral blood repertoires appeared to show biased V and J gene segment usage. On average, thymus samples yielded around 810,000 unique TCRB clonotypes, whereas blood samples yielded about 84,000.

The sequenced sample was blood. The rearrangement combines TRBV6-5 with TRBJ2-7, with TRBD1 tentatively as D gene (6 bases match). This TCR was sampled from a boy under three years old with a congenital heart defect but otherwise immunologically healthy. CDR3 region: CASSYPKQGYEQYF. The bases read TGTGCCAGCAGTTACCCTAAACAGGGTTACGAGCAGTACTTC.